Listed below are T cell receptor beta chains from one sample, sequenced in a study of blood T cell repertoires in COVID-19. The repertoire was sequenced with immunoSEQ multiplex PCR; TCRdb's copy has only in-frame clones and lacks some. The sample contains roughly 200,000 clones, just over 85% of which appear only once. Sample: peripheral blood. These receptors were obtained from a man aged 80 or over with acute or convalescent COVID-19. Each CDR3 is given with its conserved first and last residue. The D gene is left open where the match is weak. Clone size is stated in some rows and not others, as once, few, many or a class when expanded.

CASSDGLYGYTF TGTGCCAGCAGCGATGGACTTTACGGCTACACCTTC NA TRBV6-6 NA TRBJ1-2 12
CASSEALRGLAAKNIQYF TGTGCCAGCAGTGAAGCGCTTCGAGGACTAGCGGCCAAAAACATTCAGTACTTC TRBD2 TRBV2 NA TRBJ2-4 18
CASSPPGNNEQFF TGTGCCAGCTCACCGCCCGGGAACAATGAGCAGTTCTTC NA TRBV18 NA TRBJ2-1 13
CASSPPGLAIQETQYF TGTGCCAGCAGCCCGCCGGGACTAGCGATTCAAGAGACCCAGTACTTC TRBD2 TRBV7-2 NA TRBJ2-5 16
CASSRTGGRVETQYF TGTGCCAGCAGCCGGACAGGGGGCCGGGTGGAGACCCAGTACTTC TRBD1 TRBV7-2 NA TRBJ2-5 15
CASSVTTGLKTGELFF TGTGCCAGCAGCGTAACCACGGGACTCAAAACCGGGGAGCTGTTTTTT NA TRBV9 once TRBJ2-2 16
CASSFPGVQGDLHF TGTGCCAGCAGCTTCCCCGGCGTACAGGGCGATCTCCACTTT NA TRBV7-3 NA TRBJ1-6 14
CASSQSGTGSSSKRYTF TGCGCCAGCAGCCAATCCGGGACAGGGTCCTCCTCTAAGCGCTACACCTTC TRBD1 TRBV4-3 few TRBJ1-2 17
CASSLTPRGMGDTQYF TGTGCCAGCAGCTTAACTCCACGGGGGATGGGGGATACGCAGTATTTT NA TRBV7-3 few TRBJ2-3 16
CASSLGGAGGGRSTDTQYF TGTGCCAGCAGCTTAGGGGGTGCGGGGGGAGGTCGTTCCACAGATACGCAGTATTTT TRBD2 TRBV11-2 once TRBJ2-3 19
CASSTRQGTSYNSPLHF TGTGCCAGCAGCACGCGACAGGGAACCTCCTATAATTCACCCCTCCACTTT TRBD1 TRBV14 NA TRBJ1-6 17
CATSDSPSGRGSMAFTDTQYF TGTGCCACCAGTGATTCCCCTAGCGGGAGGGGCTCGATGGCTTTCACAGATACGCAGTATTTT TRBD2 TRBV24-1 NA TRBJ2-3 21
CASSLSPAGFEQYF TGTGCCAGCAGTTTATCGCCCGCCGGGTTTGAGCAGTACTTC NA TRBV27 NA TRBJ2-7 14
CASSIGQGTEAFF TGTGCCAGTAGTATAGGACAGGGCACTGAAGCTTTCTTT TRBD1 TRBV19 NA TRBJ1-1 13
CASSLGPTGITDTQYF TGCGCCAGCAGCTTGGGTCCGACAGGGATCACAGATACGCAGTATTTT TRBD1 TRBV5-1 NA TRBJ2-3 16
CASSLSAAHGYTF TGTGCCAGCAGCTTAAGCGCCGCTCATGGCTACACCTTC NA TRBV7-9 NA TRBJ1-2 13
CASSLTVLSGANVLTF TGTGCCAGCAGTTTAACCGTACTCTCTGGGGCCAACGTCCTGACTTTC NA TRBV28 NA TRBJ2-6 16
CASSPGTPNEKLFF TGTGCCAGCTCCCCCGGGACTCCTAATGAAAAACTGTTTTTT NA TRBV18 NA TRBJ1-4 14
CASREQGAVTEAFF TGTGCCAGCAGGGAACAGGGGGCGGTCACTGAAGCTTTCTTT TRBD1 TRBV27 NA TRBJ1-1 14
CASSLTAGGEQYF TGTGCCAGCAGCTTGACCGCGGGGGGTGAGCAATATTTT NA TRBV7-9 once TRBJ1-3 13
CASSLVASGSGSYNEQFF TGTGCCAGCAGCTTAGTGGCTAGCGGGAGTGGATCCTACAATGAGCAGTTCTTC TRBD2 TRBV7-2 NA TRBJ2-1 18
CASSYTFRDRGPTGELFF TGTGCCAGTAGTTATACCTTCCGGGACAGGGGGCCCACCGGGGAGCTGTTTTTT TRBD1 TRBV19 NA TRBJ2-2 18
CASSLQTSGSTDTQYF TGCGCCAGCAGCCTACAGACTAGCGGGAGCACAGATACGCAGTATTTT TRBD2 TRBV23-1 NA TRBJ2-3 16
CASRRQTSDEQFF TGTGCCAGCAGAAGGCAAACTAGCGATGAGCAGTTCTTC TRBD2 TRBV27 NA TRBJ2-1 13